These 15 T cell receptor beta chains were all obtained from the same sample, sequenced in a study of blood T cell repertoires in COVID-19 (dated by TCRdb to the early 2020s). Receptor libraries were prepared by the immunoSEQ multiplex PCR assay. TCRdb retrieved this table from immuneACCESS and kept in-frame rearrangements only. Not all clones are present; in checked studies, unresolved V genes account for under half, and no reason is known for the remainder. The sample data list 100,000 to 120,000 clones, and around 89% of these were observed just once. The ten largest clones represent approximately 3.4% of the sample. The sample consisted of peripheral blood. The origin of the receptors is a woman aged 45-59 years with acute or convalescent COVID-19.

The chain links TRBV15 to TRBJ2-1; 9 bases are shared with TRBD2. From germline, CDR1 is LNHNV and CDR2 YYDKDF (reference sequence). The CDR3 totals 15 residues. The V segment lost 1 base and the J segment 8 bases; nucleotides outside the gene matches: 6. The CDR3 DNA reads as TGTGCCACCAGCAGAGGGGGTAGCGGGAGCTATGAGCAGTTCTTC. As protein: CATSRGGSGSYEQFF.

This clone has more than one count but fewer than ten. CDR3 residues: CASSQERRTENSPLHF. For the CDR3, the DNA is TGTGCCAGCAGCCAAGAACGTAGGACTGAGAATTCACCCCTCCACTTT. The genes are TRBV4-2 and TRBJ1-6; D not resolved. V lost 0 bases and J lost 7, with 13 bases in between. CDR3 length: 16 amino acids. Germline values: CDR1 LGHNA, CDR2 YNFKEQ.

This rearrangement joins TRBV7-6 to TRBJ2-2, with 8 positions matching TRBD2. The J segment lost 6 bases and the V segment lost 1 base, leaving 4 bases of the junction unmatched. The CDR3 loop spans 15 amino acids. Germline V gene data show CDR1 as SGHVS and CDR2 as FNYEAQ. CDR3 coding DNA: TGTGCCAGCAGCTTAGGGACTAGCAGGTCCGGGGAGCTGTTTTTT. Amino acids: CASSLGTSRSGELFF.

This sequence joins TRBV10-3 and TRBJ2-7, with D perhaps TRBD1 (5 bases). The V and J ends lost 10 bases and 2 bases respectively, with 15 bases between them. From germline, CDR1 is ENHRY and CDR2 SYGVKD. This CDR3 spans 13 amino acids. The CDR3 loop reads CATGHPEAYEQYF. CDR3 DNA sequence: TGTGCCACCGGACATCCAGAAGCCTACGAGCAGTACTTC.

The chain employs TRBV29-1 and TRBJ2-5; 7 nucleotides align to TRBD1. This CDR3 region has 17 residues. Germline V lookup: CDR1 SQVTM, CDR2 ANQGSEA. Unmatched junction bases numbered 12, after V lost 0 bases and J lost 2 bases. The CDR3 sequence is CSVEDPWTSTGQETQYF. The CDR3, as DNA: TGCAGCGTTGAAGATCCCTGGACTTCGACAGGGCAAGAGACCCAGTACTTC.

This clone appeared a single time. The rearrangement links TRBV29-1 to TRBJ1-1, with D possibly TRBD1 on 5 matching bases. The CDR3 runs 13 residues. Deletions cut 6 bases from V and 4 bases from J, with 15 bases between. Per germline, CDR1 SQVTM and CDR2 ANQGSEA. CDR3 nucleotides: TGCAGCGTGAGCAACGGCAGGGCCACTGAAGCTTTCTTT. Protein: CSVSNGRATEAFF.

In its sample, this clone was seen many times. The rearrangement links TRBV25-1 to TRBJ2-3, with a weak D call TRBD2 (6 bases). Germline CDR1 is MGHDK and CDR2 is SYGVNS. CDR3 length: 14 amino acids. Deletions cut 5 bases from V and 6 bases from J, with 15 bases between. In DNA, the CDR3 is TGTGCCAGCAGTTCGGGAGAGGGATGGGATACGCAGTATTTT. Amino acid sequence: CASSSGEGWDTQYF.

This clone was detected only a few times. This sequence joins TRBV7-9 and TRBJ2-3, with D unresolved. V shed 2 bases and J shed 5 bases, with 5 bases lying between them. The CDR3 loop spans 12 amino acids. CDR1 SEHNR and CDR2 FQNEAQ come from the germline V gene (reference sequence). The CDR3, as DNA: TGTGCCAGCAGCTTATACAGAGATACGCAGTATTTT. It translates to CASSLYRDTQYF.

Only one count was recorded for this clone. DNA for the CDR3: TGTGCCAGCAGCTCTGGGGCCGGGACAGGCTATGGCTACACCTTC. It translates to CASSSGAGTGYGYTF. The chain carries TRBV5-6 and TRBJ1-2; TRBD1 agrees at 8 bases. V dropped 3 bases and J dropped 4; count of bases not matched to a gene: 8. Germline V gives CDR1 SGHDT, CDR2 YYEEEE. The CDR3 spans 15 residues.

The chain links TRBV30 to TRBJ2-2; 7 bases agree with TRBD2. CDR3 length: 13 residues. V shed 8 bases and J 1 base; nucleotides not matched to a gene: 4. Germline V gives CDR1 GTSNPN, CDR2 SVGIG (reference sequence). The CDR3 sequence is CASERGNTGELFF. The CDR3 coding sequence is TGTGCCAGCGAGCGGGGGAACACCGGGGAGCTGTTTTTT.

V usage is TRBV5-4 and J usage is TRBJ2-2; the match to TRBD2 covers 9 bases. The length of the CDR3 is 17 residues. J gave up 2 bases and V 1 base, and 6 bases lay outside the gene matches. Germline values: CDR1 SGHNT, CDR2 YYREEE (reference sequence). The CDR3 sequence is CASSLNLAGINTGELFF. CDR3 bases: TGTGCCAGCAGCTTGAACCTAGCGGGAATTAACACCGGGGAGCTGTTTTTT.

The rearrangement links TRBV5-1 to TRBJ2-5, with 9 bases lining up with TRBD2. The germline V gene encodes CDR1 SGHRS and CDR2 YFSETQ. V was pared by 4 bases and J by 5 bases, with 12 bases of the junction left unmatched. CDR3 length: 16 residues. The CDR3 DNA is TGCGCCAGCAGCCCACTGGCTAGCGGGATGGGCGAGACCCAGTACTTC. Its translation: CASSPLASGMGETQYF.

As for this clone: This specimen includes other DNA sequences encoding the same CDR3. The chain has TRBV5-1 and TRBJ1-4; 8 bases fit TRBD1. The germline gives CDR1 SGHRS, CDR2 YFSETQ. V dropped 4 bases and J dropped 7; count of bases not matched to a gene: 6. The CDR3 is 14 amino acids. CDR3 residues: CASSLGQGGEKLFF. In DNA, the CDR3 is TGCGCCAGCAGCCTAGGACAGGGTGGTGAAAAACTGTTTTTT.

This clone showed up just once. This chain links TRBV18 with TRBJ1-2; TRBD1 matches at 7 bases. This CDR3 contains 13 residues. The V gene end was trimmed by 1 base and the J gene end by 8 bases; junction bases not matched to a gene: 4. Germline assignment: CDR1 KGHSH and CDR2 LQKENI. CDR3 sequence: CASSPQPDRGYTF. The CDR3 bases are TGTGCCAGCTCACCACAACCGGACAGGGGCTACACCTTC.

The J gene is TRBJ2-2, the V gene TRBV7-2, with 9 bases identical to TRBD2. V was clipped by 4 bases and J by 6 bases; unmatched bases: 12. The CDR3 contains 17 residues. The germline gives CDR1 SGHTA, CDR2 FQGNSA. The CDR3 DNA sequence: TGTGCCAGCAGCTCATCCCCTATAGCGGGAGAAGCCGGGGAGCTGTTTTTT. This codes for CASSSSPIAGEAGELFF.